A single sample is the source of the 8 T cell receptor beta chains below, sequenced in a study of T-cell memory formation after mild COVID-19. Each CDR3 protein is one row after TCRdb ran MiXCR on the 5' RACE reads. The sample yields about 360,000 distinct CDR3 sequences, over 10% seen once. Sequencing input: PBMCs or a T cell subset sorted from them (not recorded which). The receptors originated from a man between 18 and 35 years old who had mild COVID-19 (a few samples of this study predate the infection). Cell type and time point are not known.

The sample holds a few counts of this clonotype. This chain connects TRBV25-1 to TRBJ2-3, with D tentatively TRBD1 (6 bases). The CDR3 is 14 amino acids. Trimming removed 3 bases from V and 2 bases from J, with 9 bases in between. Germline loops: CDR1 MGHDK, CDR2 SYGVNS. CDR3 region: CASSDRGPTDTQYF. The DNA of the CDR3 is TGTGCCAGCAGTGACAGGGGTCCCACAGATACGCAGTATTTT.

In its sample, this clonotype was seen a few times. The chain carries TRBV10-3 and TRBJ1-5, with D perhaps matching TRBD1 (5 bases). Trimming pared 10 bases from V and 6 bases from J, leaving 16 bases between. From germline, CDR1 is ENHRY and CDR2 SYGVKD. The CDR3 runs to 13 residues. CDR3 region: CASEPGRGQPQHF. The CDR3 nucleotides are TGTGCCAGCGAACCGGGGCGGGGTCAGCCCCAGCATTTT.

This clonotype was recorded a few times. The chain has TRBV6-5 and TRBJ2-1; 7 positions agree with TRBD1. CDR3 length: 14 residues. CDR1 and CDR2 (germline): MNHEY, SVGAGI. With V trimmed by 4 bases and J by 7 bases, 7 bases remained unmatched. The CDR3 loop reads CASSCSGTENEQFF. CDR3 in DNA: TGTGCCAGCAGTTGCTCCGGGACAGAGAATGAGCAGTTCTTC.

This clonotype was seen a few times. J is TRBJ1-3 and V is TRBV12-3 or TRBV12-4; no definite D call. The CDR3 runs 17 residues. The ends were cut back, 5 bases at V and 5 bases at J, with 22 bases in the middle. CDR3 nucleotide sequence: TGTGCCAGCAGTCCGCCGTTTGGACGCAACGAGCGAAACACCATATATTTT. Translated: CASSPPFGRNERNTIYF.

The rearrangement joins TRBV28 to TRBJ2-7; D is possibly TRBD2 (6 bases). V dropped 6 bases and J dropped 2 bases, with 14 bases sitting between them. Germline CDR1 is MDHEN and CDR2 is SYDVKM. This CDR3 comprises 14 residues. The CDR3 nucleotides read TGTGCCAGCAGGCTCCTAGGAGGGGCCTACGAGCAGTACTTC. The encoded protein is CASRLLGGAYEQYF.

The genes are TRBV29-1 and TRBJ1-1; unclear D gene. The germline V and J ends were trimmed by 4 bases and 1 base, with 10 bases remaining between them. CDR3 length: 13 amino acids. The V gene's germline CDR1 is SQVTM and CDR2 ANQGSEA. The CDR3: CSVAVVQNTEAFF. In DNA, the CDR3 is TGCAGCGTTGCCGTGGTCCAGAACACTGAAGCTTTCTTT.

The J gene is TRBJ2-5, the V gene TRBV12-5, with D maybe TRBD1 (6 bases). CDR3 length: 16 residues. Deletions cut 2 bases from V and 4 bases from J, with 17 bases between. Germline CDR1 and CDR2: LGHNT and FRNRAP. The CDR3 coding sequence is TGTGCTAGTGGTTTGCTCGACAGGAGTAGTAGAGAGACCCAGTACTTC. This sequence encodes CASGLLDRSSRETQYF.

This clonotype was counted at least ten times. The V and J genes are TRBV7-9 and TRBJ2-3; the D gene could be TRBD1 or TRBD2 (5 bases each). V was trimmed by 5 bases and J by 4 bases, leaving 19 bases between them. The CDR3 is made up of 16 amino acids. Germline V gene data show CDR1 as SEHNR and CDR2 as FQNEAQ (reference sequence). The CDR3 reads CASSAPVRGDADTQYF. The CDR3 DNA sequence: TGTGCCAGCAGCGCCCCGGTGAGGGGCGATGCAGATACGCAGTATTTT.